This T cell receptor (beta chain) was identified during a study of metastatic and nonmetastatic thyroid tumors. Study context: For malignant and benign thyroid patients, tumor or nodule tissue and blood were the sources whose repertoires were compared.

Methods used by the authors: In papillary thyroid cancer, a distant-metastasis classifier was built using CDR3 differences across clinicopathological groups. TCRdb re-clonotyped the PCR reads through MiXCR. The V and J calls here are based on TCRdb, not the publication. The table has about 21,000 clones, approximately 28% seen once. Before thyroid surgery, none of the patients had received any treatment. CDR1 SGDLS and CDR2 YYNGEE come from the germline V gene. This CDR3 has 13 residues. V was trimmed by 6 bases and J by 6 bases, leaving 15 bases between them. The rearrangement uses TRBV9 and TRBJ1-2; weak D call: TRBD1 (6 bases). The sequencing sample was made of tumor tissue. The TCR comes from a male donor with papillary thyroid cancer or a benign thyroid nodule (not recorded which). Some clones in this sample may be carry-over from other donors' samples. The CDR3 region is CASTTQGGDGYTF. The CDR3 nucleotides are TGTGCCAGCACCACCCAAGGGGGGGATGGCTACACCTTC.